These 20 T cell receptor beta chains came from one sample sequenced in a study of cytomegalovirus exposure and HLA in healthy donors. Assay: immunoSEQ multiplex PCR; the TCRdb copy retains only in-frame clones and omits some. Of 120,000 or so clones detected, roughly 90% appear once; the ten largest clones hold 1.5% to 2%. Material: PBMCs. The receptors come from a woman under 30 in good health and CMV-seronegative.

CDR3: CASSAAGAATYNEQFF. CDR3 nucleotides: TGTGCCAGCAGCGCAGCAGGGGCGGCAACCTACAATGAGCAGTTCTTC. The rearrangement joins TRBV9 to TRBJ2-1; the D gene is possibly TRBD1 (6 bases). Trimming left V 3 bases short and J 2 bases short, with 15 bases between. Germline loops: CDR1 SGDLS, CDR2 YYNGEE. CDR3 length: 16 residues.

The rearrangement links TRBV11-2 to TRBJ2-1, with 10 bases aligning to TRBD2. The CDR3 is 17 residues long. Germline V lookup: CDR1 SGHAT, CDR2 FQNNGV. The V segment lost 6 bases and the J segment 12 bases; nucleotides outside the gene matches: 20. In nucleotides, the CDR3 is TGTGCCAGCAGGACAGCGGGACTAGCGCGTCCCCATATAACGCAGTTCTTC. Its protein is CASRTAGLARPHITQFF.

The chain has TRBV9 and TRBJ2-1; TRBD2 matches at 9 bases. The CDR3 spans 19 residues. Germline loops: CDR1 SGDLS, CDR2 YYNGEE. V gave up 0 bases and J gave up 4 bases; unmatched junction bases: 14. The CDR3 region is CASSVASPTWAGGYNEQFF. Written as DNA, the CDR3 is TGTGCCAGCAGCGTAGCTTCCCCCACGTGGGCGGGGGGGTACAATGAGCAGTTCTTC.

This rearrangement joins TRBV2 to TRBJ2-7, with no clear D. Trimming left V 7 bases short and J 3 bases short, with 10 bases between. CDR1 and CDR2 (germline): SNHLY, FYNNEI. The CDR3 spans 12 residues. As DNA, the CDR3 is TGTGCCAGCACCCCGACGGGCTACGAGCAGTACTTC. Protein: CASTPTGYEQYF.

The chain recombines TRBV2 with TRBJ2-2, with 8 bases matching TRBD1. Germline V gene lookup returns CDR1 SNHLY and CDR2 FYNNEI. This CDR3 is 15 amino acids long. The V gene end was trimmed by 6 bases and the J gene end by 5 bases; junction bases not matched to a gene: 8. The CDR3 here is CASRSDRAATGELFF. The CDR3 DNA reads as TGTGCCAGCAGGTCGGACAGGGCGGCGACCGGGGAGCTGTTTTTT.

V usage is TRBV28 and J usage is TRBJ1-4; 10 nucleotides agree with TRBD1. CDR1 is MDHEN, CDR2 SYDVKM, per germline. This CDR3 is 15 amino acids long. J lost 2 bases, V lost 5 bases, and 2 bases had no gene match. The DNA of the CDR3 is TGTGCCAGCAGTAGACAGGGGGCTACTAATGAAAAACTGTTTTTT. Protein sequence: CASSRQGATNEKLFF.

The chain links TRBV25-1 to TRBJ2-6; D is unclear. Between the trimmed V and J ends, which lost 4 bases and 11 bases, there was a span of 15 bases. The CDR3 runs to 14 residues. Germline V gene lookup returns CDR1 MGHDK and CDR2 SYGVNS. For the CDR3, the DNA is TGTGCCAGCAGTGGCTCCCCGGTGTACGACGTCCTGACTTTC. This gives the protein CASSGSPVYDVLTF.

This chain uses TRBV28 with TRBJ2-2; 9 bases are a match to TRBD1. With V trimmed by 6 bases and J by 5 bases, 19 bases remained unmatched. Germline V lookup: CDR1 MDHEN, CDR2 SYDVKM. This CDR3 spans 19 amino acids. CDR3 in amino acids: CASSGPWTGDKARTGELFF. CDR3 DNA sequence: TGTGCCAGCAGCGGCCCCTGGACAGGGGATAAAGCGAGGACCGGGGAGCTGTTTTTT.

The chain carries TRBV7-8 and TRBJ2-1; 7 nucleotides match TRBD2. V trimming: 3 bases; J trimming: 9 bases; junction bases outside the gene matches: 17. This CDR3 has 17 amino acids. CDR1 SGHVS and CDR2 FQNEAQ come from the germline V gene. For the CDR3, the DNA is TGTGCCAGCAGCTTCCCAGTGGGACTACCGACTGATGGTGAGCAGTTCTTC. It codes for CASSFPVGLPTDGEQFF.

In DNA form, the CDR3 reads TGTGCCTGGAGTGTACGTCAGTTTTATAATTCACCCCTCCACTTT. Encoded protein: CAWSVRQFYNSPLHF. This chain uses TRBV30 with TRBJ1-6; no clear D. Germline CDR1 GTSNPN, CDR2 SVGIG (reference sequence). V was shortened by 0 bases and J by 4 bases, with 10 bases between the two germline ends. The CDR3 has 15 residues. Supplemented by reference TRBV30 and TRBJ1-6, the full variable domain reads SQTIHQWPATLVQPVGSPLSLECTVEGTSNPNLYWYRQAAGRGLQLLFYSVGIGQISSEVPQNLSASRPQDRQFILSSKKLLLSDSGFYLCAWSVRQFYNSPLHFGNGTRLTVT.

V usage is TRBV18 and J usage is TRBJ1-4; no firm D call. The CDR3 sequence is 17 residues long. V gave up 3 bases and J gave up 2 bases, with 16 bases separating them. Germline V CDR1 and CDR2: KGHSH, LQKENI. CDR3 DNA sequence: TGTGCCAGCTCACCCGGGTCCAAACGAGGTACTAATGAAAAACTGTTTTTT. It translates to CASSPGSKRGTNEKLFF.

V usage is TRBV2 and J usage is TRBJ1-4; D unresolved. Trimming left V 7 bases short and J 7 bases short, with 13 bases between. Germline CDR1 reads SNHLY; CDR2 reads FYNNEI. The CDR3 contains 13 residues. CDR3 in amino acids: CASKFGVSEKLFF. CDR3 nucleotides: TGTGCCAGCAAATTTGGAGTCTCTGAAAAACTGTTTTTT.

The rearrangement uses TRBV27 and TRBJ2-2, with D perhaps TRBD2 (6 bases). Germline V CDR1 and CDR2: MNHEY, SMNVEV (reference sequence). Trimming cost V 6 bases and J 1 base, with 12 bases left between them. The CDR3 is made up of 15 amino acids. The CDR3 DNA reads as TGTGCCAGCAGGGGCGGGACCCTGAACACCGGGGAGCTGTTTTTT. It yields the protein CASRGGTLNTGELFF.

The chain employs TRBV20-1 and TRBJ1-1; D ambiguous. CDR3 size: 11 residues. From germline, CDR1 is DFQATT and CDR2 SNEGSKA (reference sequence). Trimming took off 7 bases at V and 2 bases at J, with 8 bases between the two ends. The CDR3 region has the DNA TGCAGTGTGGTCGGTAACACTGAAGCTTTCTTT. Its translation: CSVVGNTEAFF.

This clone was seen just once. The rearrangement joins TRBV28 to TRBJ2-7; perhaps TRBD1 as D (6 bases). Trimming shortened V by 6 bases and J by 5 bases, and 17 bases separated the two germline ends. The CDR3 runs to 14 residues. Germline-derived CDR1 and CDR2 are MDHEN and SYDVKM. The CDR3 DNA reads TGTGCCAGCAGGGAACAGGGTAACCCCAACGAGCAGTACTTC. Translating it yields CASREQGNPNEQYF.

The chain uses TRBV18 and TRBJ1-2; D gene ambiguous. CDR1 KGHSH and CDR2 LQKENI come from the germline V gene. V dropped 3 bases and J dropped 4 bases, with 15 bases sitting between them. There are 15 residues in the CDR3. The CDR3 DNA reads as TGTGCCAGCTCACCTGGGAGGGTCGTATCCTATGGCTACACCTTC. Amino acids: CASSPGRVVSYGYTF.

This chain links TRBV19 with TRBJ1-1; 8 bases are shared with TRBD1. This CDR3 has 14 amino acids. Losses at the gene ends were 9 bases for V and 4 bases for J; bases not matched to a gene: 10. Germline V gene lookup returns CDR1 LNHDA and CDR2 SQIVND (reference sequence). The CDR3 here is CASETLTGATEAFF. CDR3 in DNA: TGTGCCAGCGAGACCTTGACAGGGGCCACTGAAGCTTTCTTT. Full variable domain (outside the CDR3, taken from reference TRBV19 and TRBJ1-1): DGGITQSPKYLFRKEGQNVTLSCEQNLNHDAMYWYRQDPGQGLRLIYYSQIVNDFQKGDIAEGYSVSREKKESFPLTVTSAQKNPTAFYLCASETLTGATEAFFGQGTRLTVV.

The CDR3 bases are TGTGCCAGCAGCGAGGATTCACAGGGATCCACAGATACGCAGTATTTT. Protein product: CASSEDSQGSTDTQYF. The chain links TRBV9 to TRBJ2-3; tentatively, D is TRBD1 (6 bases). The CDR3 has 16 residues. Germline values: CDR1 SGDLS, CDR2 YYNGEE. Trimming removed 3 bases at V and 2 bases at J, with 16 bases between.

There are a few counts of this clone. The rearrangement uses TRBV7-2 and TRBJ1-2; TRBD1 is a possible D gene (5 bases). The CDR3 contains 14 residues. V was clipped by 1 base and J by 7 bases, with 13 bases between them. The germline V gene has CDR1 SGHTA and CDR2 FQGNSA. CDR3 DNA sequence: TGTGCCAGCAGCTTAGGTTGGGGGGTCGGTGGCTACACCTTC. Translating it yields CASSLGWGVGGYTF.

This clone has a single count. CDR3 sequence reads: CASSERAGDEQYF. The CDR3 DNA is TGTGCCAGCAGTGAACGGGCCGGGGACGAGCAGTACTTC. This chain joins TRBV6-4 and TRBJ2-7, with D perhaps TRBD2 (5 bases). This CDR3 spans 13 amino acids. V gave up 3 bases and J gave up 5 bases, with 11 bases separating them. Germline V CDR1 and CDR2: MRHNA, SNTAGT.